This TCR beta chain came from a study of cytomegalovirus exposure and HLA in healthy donors. Study-wide points: Rare sequences made up most TCRs, while some public TCRs were found in many donors. TCR beta chains numbering 164 were designated cytomegalovirus-associated.

Generated by immunoSEQ multiplex PCR, the TCRdb table keeps only in-frame clones and is missing some. The sample lists about 72,000 clones, 85% to 95% occurring once. Turning to this clone: The antigen is not known.

CDR1 SGHRS and CDR2 YFSETQ come from the germline V gene. Trimming removed 4 bases at V and 4 bases at J, with 26 bases between. The CDR3 is 18 amino acids. The TCR sequence derives from a woman under 30 in good health and CMV-seronegative. This chain uses TRBV5-1 with TRBJ1-2; D perhaps matches TRBD1 (5 bases). The sample consisted of PBMCs. Here the CDR3 reads CASSRSPMLGRETYGYTF. The CDR3, as DNA: TGCGCCAGCAGCCGGTCCCCCATGTTGGGGCGCGAGACCTATGGCTACACCTTC.